The 9 T cell receptor beta chains listed next were all sequenced from one sample in a study of T cell responses to AZD1222 COVID-19 vaccine. Here immunoSEQ multiplex PCR was the method, and the copy in TCRdb shows in-frame clones only, minus some. There are roughly 110,000 clones in the sample; 80% to 95% occur only once, and around 6.6% lies in the top ten. The specimen was peripheral blood, collected 28 days after the second AZD1222 dose. These receptors were taken from an adult who received the AZD1222 COVID-19 vaccine.

The chain joins TRBV5-5 to TRBJ1-5; 7 bases are a match to TRBD1. Germline V gives CDR1 SGHKS, CDR2 YYEKEE (reference sequence). V gave up 3 bases and J gave up 5 bases; unmatched junction bases: 2. CDR3 length: 13 amino acids. The CDR3 loop reads CASSWDRDQPQHF. DNA for the CDR3: TGTGCCAGCAGCTGGGACAGAGATCAGCCCCAGCATTTT.

This chain connects TRBV6-2 or TRBV6-3 to TRBJ2-3, with D unresolved. Germline assignment: CDR1 MNHEY and CDR2 SVGEGT. CDR3 length: 13 residues. V was clipped by 4 bases and J by 14 bases, with 19 bases between them. CDR3 loop: CASSSNLHPQPYF. DNA of the CDR3: TGTGCCAGCAGTTCCAACCTACACCCGCAACCGTATTTT.

The chain has TRBV13 and TRBJ1-4; possibly TRBD1 for D (6 bases). V lost 4 bases, J lost 4 bases, and 13 bases lay in between. The CDR3 consists of 15 residues. The germline V gene encodes CDR1 PRHDT and CDR2 FYEKMQ (reference sequence). The CDR3 bases are TGTGCCAGCAGCTCGGGGGGCAGGAGTAATGAAAAACTGTTTTTT. Residues: CASSSGGRSNEKLFF.

The chain is built from TRBV5-1 and TRBJ1-2; 8 bases fit TRBD1. V was pared by 0 bases and J by 1 base, with 2 bases of the junction left unmatched. CDR3 size: 15 residues. Germline V gene data show CDR1 as SGHRS and CDR2 as YFSETQ. The CDR3 loop is CASSLVTGGNYGYTF. As DNA, the CDR3 is TGCGCCAGCAGCTTGGTAACAGGGGGTAACTATGGCTACACCTTC.

This sequence joins TRBV10-1 and TRBJ2-3; 9 bases line up with TRBD1. V lost 4 bases to trimming and J lost 7 bases; unmatched junction nucleotides: 9. This CDR3 comprises 15 residues. CDR1 and CDR2 from the germline V gene are WNHNN and SYGVQD (reference sequence). CDR3 residues: CASSGSTGGTNTQYF. CDR3 in DNA: TGCGCCAGCAGTGGGAGTACAGGGGGCACGAATACGCAGTATTTT.

The chain employs TRBV6-5 and TRBJ1-4; D gene ambiguous. Looked up from germline, CDR1 is MNHEY and CDR2 is SVGAGI. This CDR3 contains 14 residues. Trimming removed 6 bases at V and 8 bases at J, with 16 bases between. DNA for the CDR3: TGTGCCAGCAGCCCGTACAAGGAAAAAGAAAAACTGTTTTTT. Protein: CASSPYKEKEKLFF.

This chain joins TRBV7-2 and TRBJ2-3, with TRBD2 matching over 8 bases. This CDR3 comprises 14 residues. CDR1 and CDR2 (germline): SGHTA, FQGNSA. J was trimmed by 1 base and V by 3 bases; bases with no gene match: 0. CDR3 sequence (DNA): TGTGCCAGCAGCTTGACTAGCGGCACAGATACGCAGTATTTT. As protein: CASSLTSGTDTQYF.

CDR3 sequence: CASSLGGIYGYTF. The DNA for the CDR3 is TGTGCCAGCAGCTTAGGGGGCATCTATGGCTACACCTTC. The chain recombines TRBV7-8 with TRBJ1-2, with D maybe TRBD1 (5 bases). The CDR3 length is 13 residues. Germline V lookup: CDR1 SGHVS, CDR2 FQNEAQ. V dropped 1 base and J dropped 4 bases, with 7 bases sitting between them.

J is TRBJ2-7 and V is TRBV25-1; 10 bases map to TRBD1. This CDR3 has 16 residues. Germline V gene data show CDR1 as MGHDK and CDR2 as SYGVNS. The ends lost 3 bases at V and 2 bases at J; junction bases unmatched: 7. CDR3 sequence reads: CASSELTGQGPYEQYF. CDR3 in DNA: TGTGCCAGCAGTGAGTTAACGGGACAGGGGCCCTACGAGCAGTACTTC.